This T cell receptor (beta chain) stems from a study of T cell responses to AZD1222 COVID-19 vaccine. The study, taken as a whole, reports: Baseline seropositivity characterized only a handful of AZD1222 recipients. Donors, mostly white British, included more females; clonal diversity was possibly underestimated. Among vaccine-associated CD4 TCRs, coverage spanned spike, with dominance at 160-218 and 743-854.

Profiling relied on immunoSEQ multiplex PCR, and the TCRdb table lists in-frame clones only, not all of them. The sample comprises 160,000 or so clones, 70% to 90% of which are singletons, and 3.5% to 5.5% rests with the top ten. CDR3 length: 14 residues. V lost 2 bases and J lost 2, with 9 bases in between. Germline V gives CDR1 SGHAT, CDR2 FQNNGV. Turning to this clone: What it binds is not known.

This clonotype was obtained from an adult who received the MenACWY meningococcal vaccine as a control. The rearrangement links TRBV11-2 to TRBJ2-5, with D uncertain. Specimen: peripheral blood, collected 28 days after the second dose of the MenACWY control vaccine. CDR3 residues: CASSLSVVQETQYF. The DNA for the CDR3 is TGTGCCAGCAGCTTAAGTGTAGTGCAAGAGACCCAGTACTTC.